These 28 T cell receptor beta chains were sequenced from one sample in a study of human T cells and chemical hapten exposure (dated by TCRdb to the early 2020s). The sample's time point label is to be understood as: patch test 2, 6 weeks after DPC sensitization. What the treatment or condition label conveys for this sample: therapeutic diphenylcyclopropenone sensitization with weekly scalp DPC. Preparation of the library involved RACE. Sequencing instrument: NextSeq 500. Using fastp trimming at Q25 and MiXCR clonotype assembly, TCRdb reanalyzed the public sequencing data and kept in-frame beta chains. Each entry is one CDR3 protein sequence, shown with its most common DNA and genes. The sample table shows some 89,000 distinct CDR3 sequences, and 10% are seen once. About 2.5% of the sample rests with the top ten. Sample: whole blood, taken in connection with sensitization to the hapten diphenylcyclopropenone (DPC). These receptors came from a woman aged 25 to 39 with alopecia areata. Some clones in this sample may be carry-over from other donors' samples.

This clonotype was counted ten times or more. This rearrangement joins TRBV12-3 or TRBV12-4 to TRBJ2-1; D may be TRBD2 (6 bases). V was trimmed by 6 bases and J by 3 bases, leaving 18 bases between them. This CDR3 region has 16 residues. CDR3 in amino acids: CASRRTSGYLYNEQFF. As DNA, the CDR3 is TGTGCCAGCAGGAGAACGAGCGGGTACCTCTACAATGAGCAGTTCTTC.

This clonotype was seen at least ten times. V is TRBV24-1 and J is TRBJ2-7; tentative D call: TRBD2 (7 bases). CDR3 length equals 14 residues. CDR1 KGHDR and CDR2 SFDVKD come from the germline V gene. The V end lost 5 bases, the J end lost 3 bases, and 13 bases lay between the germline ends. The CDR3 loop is CATSAAGEGYEQYF. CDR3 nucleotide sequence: TGTGCCACCAGTGCGGCAGGGGAGGGCTACGAGCAGTACTTC.

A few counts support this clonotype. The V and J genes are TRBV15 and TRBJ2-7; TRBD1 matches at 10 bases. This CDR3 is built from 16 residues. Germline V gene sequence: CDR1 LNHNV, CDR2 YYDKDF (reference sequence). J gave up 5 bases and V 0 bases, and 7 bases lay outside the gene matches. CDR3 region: CATSRDLGTGAHEQYF. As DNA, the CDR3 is TGTGCCACCAGCAGAGATTTAGGGACAGGGGCCCACGAGCAGTACTTC.

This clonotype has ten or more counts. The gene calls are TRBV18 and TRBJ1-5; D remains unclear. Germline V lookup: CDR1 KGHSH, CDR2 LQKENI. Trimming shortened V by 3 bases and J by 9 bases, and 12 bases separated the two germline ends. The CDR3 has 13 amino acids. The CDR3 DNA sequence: TGTGCCAGCTCACCGCCGGGAGCGGGGCCCCAGCATTTT. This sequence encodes CASSPPGAGPQHF.

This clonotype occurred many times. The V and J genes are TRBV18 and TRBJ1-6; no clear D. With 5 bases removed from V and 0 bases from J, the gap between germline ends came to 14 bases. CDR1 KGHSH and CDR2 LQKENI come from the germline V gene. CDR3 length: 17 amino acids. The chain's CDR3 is CASSSGGGSSYNSPLHF. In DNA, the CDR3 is TGTGCCAGCTCATCTGGTGGAGGTAGCTCCTATAATTCACCCCTCCACTTT.

The CDR3 region has the DNA TGCGCCAGCAGCTTGGATACAGGCGGTGAATACGAGCAGTACTTC. This gives the protein CASSLDTGGEYEQYF. This chain uses TRBV5-1 with TRBJ2-7, with D possibly TRBD1 on 5 matching bases. This CDR3 has 15 amino acids. Trimming left V 0 bases short and J 4 bases short, with 14 bases between. Germline V gene data show CDR1 as SGHRS and CDR2 as YFSETQ.

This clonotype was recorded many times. The CDR3 reads CASSVGGASNQPQHF. The CDR3 nucleotides read TGTGCCAGCAGCGTAGGAGGGGCCAGCAATCAGCCCCAGCATTTT. The J gene is TRBJ1-5, the V gene TRBV9; TRBD1 might be the D (5 bases). The CDR3 covers 15 residues. Trimming pared 0 bases from V and 1 base from J, leaving 8 bases between. CDR1 and CDR2 from the germline V gene are SGDLS and YYNGEE.

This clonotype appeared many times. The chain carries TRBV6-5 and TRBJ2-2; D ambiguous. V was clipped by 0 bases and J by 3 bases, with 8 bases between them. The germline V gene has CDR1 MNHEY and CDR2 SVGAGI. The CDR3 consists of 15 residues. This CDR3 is CASSYSRKYTGELFF. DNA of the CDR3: TGTGCCAGCAGTTACTCAAGGAAATACACCGGGGAGCTGTTTTTT.

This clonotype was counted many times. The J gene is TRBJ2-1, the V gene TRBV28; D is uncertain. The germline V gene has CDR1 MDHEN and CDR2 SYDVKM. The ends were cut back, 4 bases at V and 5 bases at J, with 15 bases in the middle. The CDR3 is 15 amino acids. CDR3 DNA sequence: TGTGCCAGCAGTTCCCTAGGACGGACCGACAATGAGCAGTTCTTC. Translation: CASSSLGRTDNEQFF.

CDR3 nucleotide sequence: TGTGCCAGCAGCTTCGGGGGAACAGAGACCCAGTACTTC. Protein product: CASSFGGTETQYF. The J gene is TRBJ2-5, the V gene TRBV7-3, with D possibly TRBD2 on 6 matching bases. Germline V lookup: CDR1 SGHTA, CDR2 FQGTGA. The CDR3 contains 13 residues. V lost 3 bases and J 4 bases, leaving 9 bases between the germline ends.

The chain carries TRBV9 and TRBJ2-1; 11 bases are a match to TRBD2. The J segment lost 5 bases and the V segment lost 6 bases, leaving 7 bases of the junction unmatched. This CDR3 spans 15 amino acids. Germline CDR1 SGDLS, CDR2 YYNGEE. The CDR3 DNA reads TGTGCCAGCACCCTTAGCGGGGGGGCGAACAATGAGCAGTTCTTC. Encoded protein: CASTLSGGANNEQFF.

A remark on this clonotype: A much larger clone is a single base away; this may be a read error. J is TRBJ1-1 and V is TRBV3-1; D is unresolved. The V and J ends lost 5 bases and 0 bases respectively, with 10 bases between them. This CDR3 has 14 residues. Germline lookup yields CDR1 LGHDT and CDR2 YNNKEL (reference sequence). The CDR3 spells CASSYGNLNTEAFF. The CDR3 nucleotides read TGTGCCAGCAGCTACGGGAACCTGAACACTGAAGCTTTCTTT. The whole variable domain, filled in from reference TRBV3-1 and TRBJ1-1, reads DTAVSQTPKYLVTQMGNDKSIKCEQNLGHDTMYWYKQDSKKFLKIMFSYNNKELIINETVPNRFSPKSPDKAHLNLHINSLELGDSAVYFCASSYGNLNTEAFFGQGTRLTVV.

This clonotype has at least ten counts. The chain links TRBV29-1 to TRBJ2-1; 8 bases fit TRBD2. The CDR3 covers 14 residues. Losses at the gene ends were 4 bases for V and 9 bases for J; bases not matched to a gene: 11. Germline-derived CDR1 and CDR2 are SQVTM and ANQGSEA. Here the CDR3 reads CSVGLGLGVREQFF. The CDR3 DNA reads TGCAGCGTTGGGCTGGGACTAGGAGTCCGTGAGCAGTTCTTC.

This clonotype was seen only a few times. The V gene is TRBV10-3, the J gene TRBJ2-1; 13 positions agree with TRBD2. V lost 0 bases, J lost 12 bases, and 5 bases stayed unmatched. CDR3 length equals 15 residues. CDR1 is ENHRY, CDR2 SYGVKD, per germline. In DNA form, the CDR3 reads TGTGCCATCAGTGAGTCTGGGACTAGCGGGGCCGGGCAGTTCTTC. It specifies CAISESGTSGAGQFF.

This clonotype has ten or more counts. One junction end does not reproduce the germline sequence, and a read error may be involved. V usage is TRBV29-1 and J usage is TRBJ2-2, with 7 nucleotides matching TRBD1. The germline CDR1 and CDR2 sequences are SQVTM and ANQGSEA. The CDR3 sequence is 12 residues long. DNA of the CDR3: TGTTCGACAGGGACGAACACCGGGGAGCTGTTTTTT. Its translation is CSTGTNTGELFF.

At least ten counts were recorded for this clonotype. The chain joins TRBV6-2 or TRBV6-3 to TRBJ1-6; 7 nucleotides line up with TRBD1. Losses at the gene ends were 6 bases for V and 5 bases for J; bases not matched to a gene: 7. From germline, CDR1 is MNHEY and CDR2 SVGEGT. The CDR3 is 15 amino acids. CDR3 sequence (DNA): TGTGCCAGCAGACTTACCGGGACAGATAATTCACCCCTCCACTTT. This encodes CASRLTGTDNSPLHF.

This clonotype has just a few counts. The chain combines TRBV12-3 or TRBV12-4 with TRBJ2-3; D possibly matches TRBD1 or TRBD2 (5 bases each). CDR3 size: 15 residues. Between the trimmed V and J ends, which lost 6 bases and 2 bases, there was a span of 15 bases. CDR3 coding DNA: TGTGCCAGCAGGGTGGGGACGAGGGCCACAGATACGCAGTATTTT. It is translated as CASRVGTRATDTQYF.

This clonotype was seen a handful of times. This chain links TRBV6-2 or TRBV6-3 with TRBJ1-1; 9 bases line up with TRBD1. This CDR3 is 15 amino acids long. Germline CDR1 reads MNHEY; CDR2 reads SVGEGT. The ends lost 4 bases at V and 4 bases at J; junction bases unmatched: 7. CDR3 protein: CASSSAGTGTTEAFF. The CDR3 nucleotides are TGTGCCAGCAGTTCCGCCGGGACAGGGACCACTGAAGCTTTCTTT.

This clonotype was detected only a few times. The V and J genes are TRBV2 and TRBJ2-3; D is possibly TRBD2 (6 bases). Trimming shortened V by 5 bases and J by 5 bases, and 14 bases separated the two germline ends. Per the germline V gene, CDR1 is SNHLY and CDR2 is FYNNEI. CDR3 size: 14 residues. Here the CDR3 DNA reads TGTGCCAGCAGTTTAGGAGGGAAGGGAGATACGCAGTATTTT. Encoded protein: CASSLGGKGDTQYF.

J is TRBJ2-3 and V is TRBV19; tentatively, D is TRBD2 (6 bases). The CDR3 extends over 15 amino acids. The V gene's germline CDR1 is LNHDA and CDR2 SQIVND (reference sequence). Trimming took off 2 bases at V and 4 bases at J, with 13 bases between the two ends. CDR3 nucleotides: TGTGCCAGTAGTATAAGGCAGGGAGGAGCAGATACGCAGTATTTT. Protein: CASSIRQGGADTQYF. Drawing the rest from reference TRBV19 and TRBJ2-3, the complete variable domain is DGGITQSPKYLFRKEGQNVTLSCEQNLNHDAMYWYRQDPGQGLRLIYYSQIVNDFQKGDIAEGYSVSREKKESFPLTVTSAQKNPTAFYLCASSIRQGGADTQYFGPGTRLTVL.

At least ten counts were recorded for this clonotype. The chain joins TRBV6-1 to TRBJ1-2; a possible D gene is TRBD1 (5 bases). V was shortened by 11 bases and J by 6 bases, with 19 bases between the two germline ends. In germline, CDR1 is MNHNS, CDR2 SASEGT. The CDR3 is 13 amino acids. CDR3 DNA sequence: TGTGCCGGAGCCGGCGACAGACACCATGGCTACACCTTC. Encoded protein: CAGAGDRHHGYTF.

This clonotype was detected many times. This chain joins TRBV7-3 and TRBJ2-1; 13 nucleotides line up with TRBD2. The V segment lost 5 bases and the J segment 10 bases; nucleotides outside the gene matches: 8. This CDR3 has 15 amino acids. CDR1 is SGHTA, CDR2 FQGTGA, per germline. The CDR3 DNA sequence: TGTGCCAGCAGCGCCGGACTAGCGGGAGCAAAAGAGCAGTTCTTC. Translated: CASSAGLAGAKEQFF.

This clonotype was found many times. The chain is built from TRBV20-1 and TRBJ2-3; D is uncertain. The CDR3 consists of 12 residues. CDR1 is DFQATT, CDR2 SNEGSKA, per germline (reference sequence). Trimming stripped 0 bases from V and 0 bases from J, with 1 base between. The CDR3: CSARESTDTQYF. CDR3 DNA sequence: TGCAGTGCTAGAGAGAGCACAGATACGCAGTATTTT.

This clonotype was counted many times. The CDR3 DNA sequence: TGTGCCAGCAGTTACTCCTTGTCGGCGGTGGTTGGGAATGAGCAGTTCTTC. As protein: CASSYSLSAVVGNEQFF. The chain joins TRBV6-5 to TRBJ2-1; D call uncertain. Trimming took off 0 bases at V and 7 bases at J, with 19 bases between the two ends. This CDR3 is built from 17 residues. Germline V gene data show CDR1 as MNHEY and CDR2 as SVGAGI.

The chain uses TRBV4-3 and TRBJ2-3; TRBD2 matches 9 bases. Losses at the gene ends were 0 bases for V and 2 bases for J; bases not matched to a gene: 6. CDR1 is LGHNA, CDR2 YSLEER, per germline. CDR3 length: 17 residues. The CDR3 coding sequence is TGCGCCAGCAGCCAAGATTATGGGGGACTAGCCACAGATACGCAGTATTTT. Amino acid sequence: CASSQDYGGLATDTQYF.

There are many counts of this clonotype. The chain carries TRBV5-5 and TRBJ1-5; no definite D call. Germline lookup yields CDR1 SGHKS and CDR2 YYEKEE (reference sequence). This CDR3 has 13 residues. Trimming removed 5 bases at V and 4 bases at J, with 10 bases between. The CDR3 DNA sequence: TGTGCCAGCAGGCCTACCCTTAATCAGCCCCAGCATTTT. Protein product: CASRPTLNQPQHF.

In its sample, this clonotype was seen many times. DNA for the CDR3: TGTGCCATCAGGCCAAAGCGGGAGGGCTACGAGCAGTACTTC. Translating it yields CAIRPKREGYEQYF. The chain employs TRBV10-3 and TRBJ2-7, with 10 positions matching TRBD2. The CDR3 is made up of 14 amino acids. Trimming removed 6 bases from V and 3 bases from J; junction bases left unmatched: 5. Per germline, CDR1 ENHRY and CDR2 SYGVKD.

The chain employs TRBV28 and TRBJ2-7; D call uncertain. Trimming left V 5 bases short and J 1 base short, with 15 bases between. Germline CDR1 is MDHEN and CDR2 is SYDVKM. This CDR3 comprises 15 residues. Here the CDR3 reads CASSRVARLSYEQYF. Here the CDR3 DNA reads TGTGCCAGCAGTCGGGTGGCAAGACTTTCCTACGAGCAGTACTTC.